This is a list of T cell receptor beta chains from one sample in a study of cytotoxic CD8 clonotypes in ibrutinib-treated CLL. Assay: immunoSEQ multiplex PCR; the TCRdb copy retains only in-frame clones and omits some. The sample includes around 160,000 clones, around nine tenths seen only once; the top ten take roughly 3%. The sample here was PBMCs, taken at disease progression, from a patient treated with ibrutinib. The source of these receptors is a human donor with chronic lymphocytic leukemia. The CDR3 runs from the conserved cysteine through the conserved F or W. Fields, in order: clone size, J gene, V gene, D gene, CDR3 DNA, CDR3 protein. A D gene is named only where the DNA matches it firmly. Size values are once, few and many counts, or a class for expanded clones, and some rows have none.

abundance: NA; j_gene: TRBJ2-7; v_gene: TRBV7-2; d_gene: NA; CDR3nt: TGTGCCAGCAGCTTGCAGGGCCACTCCTACGAGCAGTACTTC; CDR3aa: CASSLQGHSYEQYF
abundance: NA; j_gene: TRBJ2-5; v_gene: TRBV7-2; d_gene: NA; CDR3nt: TGTGCCAGCAGCTTAGCGACCGGTAGCGGTCAAGAGACCCAGTACTTC; CDR3aa: CASSLATGSGQETQYF
abundance: NA; j_gene: TRBJ2-4; v_gene: TRBV19; d_gene: NA; CDR3nt: TGTGCCAGTAGTGACGGACGTCTTGTGGACATTCAGTACTTC; CDR3aa: CASSDGRLVDIQYF
abundance: NA; j_gene: TRBJ2-1; v_gene: TRBV5-1; d_gene: NA; CDR3nt: TGCGCCAGCAGCTTGAGTTTAGCTGGTGAGCAGTTCTTC; CDR3aa: CASSLSLAGEQFF
abundance: NA; j_gene: TRBJ2-7; v_gene: TRBV19; d_gene: TRBD1; CDR3nt: TGTGCCAGTGGGGCCGGGACAGGGGCTCTCGAGCAGTACTTC; CDR3aa: CASGAGTGALEQYF
abundance: NA; j_gene: TRBJ2-7; v_gene: TRBV6-6; d_gene: TRBD2; CDR3nt: TGTGCCAGCAGTCCACCGGGACTAGATCGGCAGCAGTACTTC; CDR3aa: CASSPPGLDRQQYF
abundance: NA; j_gene: TRBJ1-1; v_gene: TRBV15; d_gene: TRBD1; CDR3nt: TGTGCCACCAGCAGAGACTCCAGGGGGTCCGCTGAAGCTTTCTTT; CDR3aa: CATSRDSRGSAEAFF
abundance: NA; j_gene: TRBJ1-4; v_gene: TRBV7-2; d_gene: NA; CDR3nt: TGTGCCAGCAGCTTAGACTGGACAGCTGCAACTAATGAAAAACTGTTTTTT; CDR3aa: CASSLDWTAATNEKLFF
abundance: NA; j_gene: TRBJ1-2; v_gene: TRBV29-1; d_gene: NA; CDR3nt: TGCAGCGTTGGTATAGGGGCCGCGGGGGGCTACACCTTC; CDR3aa: CSVGIGAAGGYTF
abundance: NA; j_gene: TRBJ1-5; v_gene: TRBV19; d_gene: NA; CDR3nt: TGTGCCAGTAGTTACAATCAGCCCCAGCATTTT; CDR3aa: CASSYNQPQHF
abundance: NA; j_gene: TRBJ1-2; v_gene: TRBV18; d_gene: NA; CDR3nt: TGTGCCAGCTCCCCACTGGGAAATGGCTACACCTTC; CDR3aa: CASSPLGNGYTF
abundance: NA; j_gene: TRBJ1-1; v_gene: TRBV7-6; d_gene: NA; CDR3nt: TGTGCCAGCAGCTTATTTGCGCAGGAGCATGAAGCTTTCTTT; CDR3aa: CASSLFAQEHEAFF
abundance: NA; j_gene: TRBJ2-5; v_gene: TRBV6-5; d_gene: NA; CDR3nt: TGTGCCAGCAGTTACGGAAGCTCCCAGACCCAGTACTTC; CDR3aa: CASSYGSSQTQYF
abundance: NA; j_gene: TRBJ2-7; v_gene: TRBV28; d_gene: NA; CDR3nt: TGTGCCAGCAGTTCTCCGACGCGCGAGCAGTACTTC; CDR3aa: CASSSPTREQYF
abundance: NA; j_gene: TRBJ2-7; v_gene: TRBV9; d_gene: NA; CDR3nt: TGTGCCAGCAGCGTAGCGGGCGGGGTCCGGGACGAGCAGTACTTC; CDR3aa: CASSVAGGVRDEQYF
abundance: NA; j_gene: TRBJ1-1; v_gene: TRBV5-1; d_gene: NA; CDR3nt: TGCGCCAGCAGCTTGTTGTCTATCGGAGACTATCGGGACACTGAAGCTTTCTTT; CDR3aa: CASSLLSIGDYRDTEAFF
abundance: few; j_gene: TRBJ2-7; v_gene: TRBV30; d_gene: TRBD1; CDR3nt: TGTGCCTGGACCAGCACGGGCCTCGGGACAGCCCTCTCGGACGAGCAGTACTTC; CDR3aa: CAWTSTGLGTALSDEQYF
abundance: NA; j_gene: TRBJ2-1; v_gene: TRBV30; d_gene: TRBD2; CDR3nt: TGTGCCTGGAGTCGGACCGGTGGACTAGCGGGCCCTTTTAATGAGCAGTTCTTC; CDR3aa: CAWSRTGGLAGPFNEQFF
abundance: NA; j_gene: TRBJ2-5; v_gene: TRBV5-1; d_gene: TRBD2; CDR3nt: TGCGCCAGCAGCCCACTAAAGACTAGCGGACAAGAGACCCAGTACTTC; CDR3aa: CASSPLKTSGQETQYF
abundance: NA; j_gene: TRBJ2-6; v_gene: TRBV25-1; d_gene: NA; CDR3nt: TGTGCCAGCAGCGAGCCGGCAGTTTCTGGGGCCAACGTCCTGACTTTC; CDR3aa: CASSEPAVSGANVLTF
abundance: few; j_gene: TRBJ2-1; v_gene: TRBV5-1; d_gene: NA; CDR3nt: TGCGCCAGCAGCTTGGGACCGTCGGGGGCGAATGAGCAGTTCTTC; CDR3aa: CASSLGPSGANEQFF
abundance: NA; j_gene: TRBJ1-3; v_gene: TRBV11-2; d_gene: TRBD1; CDR3nt: TGTGCCAGCAGCTCGTACCGGGACAGGGGGCGCCTTGGAAACACCATATATTTT; CDR3aa: CASSSYRDRGRLGNTIYF
abundance: NA; j_gene: TRBJ1-5; v_gene: TRBV10-1; d_gene: TRBD1; CDR3nt: TGCGCCACCACAGGGGTGCATCAGCCCCAGCATTTT; CDR3aa: CATTGVHQPQHF
abundance: NA; j_gene: TRBJ1-1; v_gene: TRBV5-1; d_gene: NA; CDR3nt: TGCGCCAGCAGCTTGTGGTCAGAGAACACTGAAGCTTTCTTT; CDR3aa: CASSLWSENTEAFF
abundance: NA; j_gene: TRBJ1-5; v_gene: TRBV4-2; d_gene: NA; CDR3nt: TGTGCCAGCAGCCAAGGGTCTGACAATCAGCCCCAGCATTTT; CDR3aa: CASSQGSDNQPQHF
abundance: NA; j_gene: TRBJ2-7; v_gene: TRBV19; d_gene: NA; CDR3nt: TGTGCCAGTAGTTTAATGCCGTTAAGCTCCTACGAGCAGTACTTC; CDR3aa: CASSLMPLSSYEQYF
abundance: NA; j_gene: TRBJ2-5; v_gene: TRBV6-6; d_gene: NA; CDR3nt: TGTGCCAGCGGGAGATTTCAAGAGACCCAGTACTTC; CDR3aa: CASGRFQETQYF
abundance: NA; j_gene: TRBJ2-1; v_gene: TRBV9; d_gene: TRBD2; CDR3nt: TGTGCCAGCAGCCTTACGAGGCTAGCGGGATTTCTTGAGCAGTTCTTC; CDR3aa: CASSLTRLAGFLEQFF
abundance: NA; j_gene: TRBJ1-2; v_gene: TRBV5-6; d_gene: NA; CDR3nt: TGTGCCAGCAGCTTGCCCAGGGGATACGGTGGCTACACCTTC; CDR3aa: CASSLPRGYGGYTF
abundance: NA; j_gene: TRBJ2-4; v_gene: TRBV6-1; d_gene: NA; CDR3nt: TGTGCCACCGCCCTGGAGGCGGGAAACATTCAGTACTTC; CDR3aa: CATALEAGNIQYF
abundance: NA; j_gene: TRBJ2-3; v_gene: TRBV7-9; d_gene: NA; CDR3nt: TGTGCCAGCAGCTCCCCAAGCACCGGGAGCACAGATACGCAGTATTTT; CDR3aa: CASSSPSTGSTDTQYF
abundance: once; j_gene: TRBJ1-2; v_gene: TRBV30; d_gene: NA; CDR3nt: TGTGCCTGGAGTAGAAGGGGGTACGGCTACACCTTC; CDR3aa: CAWSRRGYGYTF
abundance: NA; j_gene: TRBJ1-2; v_gene: TRBV19; d_gene: TRBD1; CDR3nt: TGTGCCAGTAGTTTCAACCTCGGACAGGGGGCAGCTAACTATGGCTACACCTTC; CDR3aa: CASSFNLGQGAANYGYTF
abundance: NA; j_gene: TRBJ2-7; v_gene: TRBV10-3; d_gene: NA; CDR3nt: TGTGCCATCAGTACAGGGGGGGGGACCCCTTGGGAGCAGTACTTC; CDR3aa: CAISTGGGTPWEQYF
abundance: NA; j_gene: TRBJ2-7; v_gene: TRBV5-1; d_gene: TRBD1; CDR3nt: TGCGCCAGCAGCTTGGTCGGCAGGGGGTCCTACGAGCAGTACTTC; CDR3aa: CASSLVGRGSYEQYF
abundance: many; j_gene: TRBJ2-4; v_gene: TRBV29-1; d_gene: NA; CDR3nt: TGCAGCGCCTCACACACGGCTCTGACAGGCCCCATTCAGTACTTC; CDR3aa: CSASHTALTGPIQYF
abundance: NA; j_gene: TRBJ2-7; v_gene: TRBV5-1; d_gene: NA; CDR3nt: TGCGCCAGCAGCGAGAGGGGGGCGGTGTACGAGCAGTACTTC; CDR3aa: CASSERGAVYEQYF
abundance: once; j_gene: TRBJ2-2; v_gene: TRBV30; d_gene: TRBD1; CDR3nt: TGTGCCTGGAGGCCGGGACAGGGACACACCGGGGAGCTGTTTTTT; CDR3aa: CAWRPGQGHTGELFF
abundance: few; j_gene: TRBJ1-3; v_gene: TRBV18; d_gene: NA; CDR3nt: TGTGCCAGCTCACCAGCATCGATTTTCGGCTCTGGAAACACCATATATTTT; CDR3aa: CASSPASIFGSGNTIYF
abundance: NA; j_gene: TRBJ2-1; v_gene: TRBV5-1; d_gene: TRBD1; CDR3nt: TGCGCCAGCAGCCCGACGGGACAGGGGGCAGGTGAGCAGTTCTTC; CDR3aa: CASSPTGQGAGEQFF
abundance: few; j_gene: TRBJ2-1; v_gene: TRBV5-1; d_gene: TRBD1; CDR3nt: TGCGCCAGCAGCAGAAACGCCGGGACAGGGTACAATGAGCAGTTCTTC; CDR3aa: CASSRNAGTGYNEQFF
abundance: NA; j_gene: TRBJ2-2; v_gene: TRBV6-1; d_gene: TRBD1; CDR3nt: TGTGCCAGCAGTGAAGCCCGGACAGGGGGCATCGCCGGGGAGCTGTTTTTT; CDR3aa: CASSEARTGGIAGELFF
abundance: NA; j_gene: TRBJ2-7; v_gene: TRBV5-1; d_gene: NA; CDR3nt: TGCGCCAGCAGCTTGGTTCCGCAGGGTCTGGACTCCTACGAGCAGTACTTC; CDR3aa: CASSLVPQGLDSYEQYF
abundance: NA; j_gene: TRBJ2-7; v_gene: TRBV6-6; d_gene: NA; CDR3nt: TGTGCCAGCAGTTACTCAAGGGCAGGGAGCTCCTACGAGCAGTACTTC; CDR3aa: CASSYSRAGSSYEQYF
abundance: few; j_gene: TRBJ2-2; v_gene: TRBV4-2; d_gene: NA; CDR3nt: TGTGCCAGCTCCGCGGGGGCTGGCACCGGGGAGCTGTTTTTT; CDR3aa: CASSAGAGTGELFF
abundance: NA; j_gene: TRBJ2-1; v_gene: TRBV11-2; d_gene: TRBD2; CDR3nt: TGTGCCAGCAGCTGGCAGGCGGGAGTGAATGAGCAGTTCTTC; CDR3aa: CASSWQAGVNEQFF
abundance: NA; j_gene: TRBJ1-2; v_gene: TRBV19; d_gene: NA; CDR3nt: TGTGCCAGTAGTTGGGACCTAGGATATGGCTACACCTTC; CDR3aa: CASSWDLGYGYTF